Each of the 20 T cell receptor beta chains below was sequenced from the same sample in a study of shared clonotypes between healthy human individuals. Data came from immunoSEQ multiplex PCR; TCRdb stores just in-frame clones and leaves some out. The data show hundreds of thousands of clones, 90% to 97% seen once. Naivety among CD8 cells was defined by CD45RO negativity and positive CCR7 selection, thereby excluding terminally differentiated effector memory CD45RA+ cells. Material for sequencing was naive CD8+ T cells sorted from blood. Receptors were obtained from a woman aged 25 to 45 in good health.

Remarks on this clone: This sample also contains other DNA sequences that code for the same CDR3. CDR3 DNA: TGTGCCAGCAGTTTCACTAGCACCGGGGAGCTGTTTTTT. This codes for CASSFTSTGELFF. This chain connects TRBV27 to TRBJ2-2; TRBD2 might be the D (5 bases). From germline, CDR1 is MNHEY and CDR2 SMNVEV (reference sequence). This CDR3 spans 13 amino acids. V gave up 3 bases and J gave up 4 bases, with 6 bases separating them.

Here the CDR3 DNA reads TGTGCCAGCAGCTTAGATTCGGCGCCACCATACAATGAGCAGTTCTTC. Its translation: CASSLDSAPPYNEQFF. The V gene is TRBV7-8, the J gene TRBJ2-1; D is ambiguous. The CDR3 length is 16 residues. CDR1 is SGHVS, CDR2 FQNEAQ, per germline. Trimming left V 1 base short and J 4 bases short, with 14 bases between.

This clone was seen a single time. V and J are TRBV11-2 and TRBJ1-2; D gene ambiguous. The V gene lost 3 bases and the J gene lost 4 bases, with 9 bases spanning the gap. The germline CDR1 and CDR2 sequences are SGHAT and FQNNGV. This CDR3 is built from 13 residues. As DNA, the CDR3 is TGTGCCAGCAGCTTCTGGGATGGCTATGGCTACACCTTC. The encoded protein is CASSFWDGYGYTF.

V and J are TRBV4-1 and TRBJ1-1; the D gene is possibly TRBD1 (5 bases). Trimming removed 4 bases at V and 0 bases at J, with 15 bases between. CDR1 is MGHRA, CDR2 YSYEKL, per germline. This CDR3 has 16 amino acids. The CDR3 reads CASSRRGGLMNTEAFF. In nucleotides, the CDR3 is TGCGCCAGCAGCCGTCGGGGCGGGTTAATGAACACTGAAGCTTTCTTT.

V and J are TRBV7-8 and TRBJ2-1; D uncertain. Germline V gives CDR1 SGHVS, CDR2 FQNEAQ. V was cut by 8 bases and J by 7 bases, with 24 bases left in between. The CDR3 spans 16 residues. CDR3 sequence reads: CASPGMDEGPRNEQFF. In DNA, the CDR3 is TGTGCCAGCCCTGGAATGGATGAAGGGCCAAGAAATGAGCAGTTCTTC.

The genes are TRBV19 and TRBJ1-2, with 9 positions matching TRBD1. The germline gives CDR1 LNHDA, CDR2 SQIVND (reference sequence). Losses at the gene ends were 6 bases for V and 6 bases for J; bases not matched to a gene: 8. This CDR3 has 14 residues. This CDR3 reads CASRGQGTVHGYTF. For the CDR3, the DNA is TGTGCCAGTAGGGGACAGGGAACGGTCCATGGCTACACCTTC.

Turning to this clone: Additional DNA sequences in this sample encode the identical CDR3. The J gene is TRBJ1-1, the V gene TRBV27, with D possibly being TRBD1 (6 bases). In germline, CDR1 is MNHEY, CDR2 SMNVEV (reference sequence). The V end was cut by 2 bases, the J end by 6 bases, with 13 bases between. This CDR3 region has 14 residues. CDR3: CASSLTGGLAEAFF. DNA of the CDR3: TGTGCCAGCAGTTTAACGGGGGGGCTGGCTGAAGCTTTCTTT.

CDR3 nucleotide sequence: TGTGCCAGCAGCTCTTTATGGGAGGAATCCTACAATGAGCAGTTCTTC. Its translation is CASSSLWEESYNEQFF. The chain combines TRBV28 with TRBJ2-1, with D perhaps matching TRBD2 (6 bases). The CDR3 has 16 amino acids. In germline, CDR1 is MDHEN, CDR2 SYDVKM. V gave up 6 bases and J gave up 1 base, with 16 bases separating them.

The V and J genes are TRBV15 and TRBJ2-1; TRBD2 matches 9 bases. The CDR3 covers 17 residues. The germline V gene has CDR1 LNHNV and CDR2 YYDKDF (reference sequence). The trim removed 3 bases at V and 9 bases at J, leaving 15 bases unmatched. The DNA for the CDR3 is TGTGCCACCAGCAGCACGCCAGGTGGGACTAGCTTCTTTGAGCAGTTCTTC. Encoded protein: CATSSTPGGTSFFEQFF.

The chain recombines TRBV19 with TRBJ2-2; 11 bases match TRBD2. Germline CDR1 LNHDA, CDR2 SQIVND (reference sequence). The CDR3 spans 17 residues. Unmatched junction bases numbered 8, after V lost 7 bases and J lost 1 base. In nucleotides, the CDR3 is TGTGCCAGTATTCCAGGCGGGACTAGCGGGAACACCGGGGAGCTGTTTTTT. Protein: CASIPGGTSGNTGELFF. Filled out from reference TRBV19 and TRBJ2-2, the complete variable domain reads DGGITQSPKYLFRKEGQNVTLSCEQNLNHDAMYWYRQDPGQGLRLIYYSQIVNDFQKGDIAEGYSVSREKKESFPLTVTSAQKNPTAFYLCASIPGGTSGNTGELFFGEGSRLTVL.

The genes are TRBV27 and TRBJ1-2; 7 positions match TRBD1. The J segment lost 0 bases and the V segment lost 3 bases, leaving 1 base of the junction unmatched. This CDR3 spans 14 amino acids. Germline V gene data show CDR1 as MNHEY and CDR2 as SMNVEV (reference sequence). The CDR3 DNA reads TGTGCCAGCAGTTTCACAGGGGCTAACTATGGCTACACCTTC. This sequence encodes CASSFTGANYGYTF.

The CDR3 loop reads CAISDKDRIKANYGYTF. CDR3 sequence (DNA): TGTGCCATCAGTGACAAAGACCGGATAAAAGCTAACTATGGCTACACCTTC. V usage is TRBV10-3 and J usage is TRBJ1-2, with no clear D. The CDR3 sequence is 17 residues long. V was trimmed by 3 bases and J by 0 bases, leaving 17 bases between them. CDR1 and CDR2 (germline): ENHRY, SYGVKD.

The chain carries TRBV6-5 and TRBJ2-2; D may be TRBD1 (5 bases). V was pared by 0 bases and J by 3 bases, with 11 bases between. The CDR3 is made up of 16 amino acids. Germline V gene data show CDR1 as MNHEY and CDR2 as SVGAGI. The CDR3 is CASSYSGQGDTGELFF. The CDR3, as DNA: TGTGCCAGCAGTTACTCTGGCCAAGGGGACACCGGGGAGCTGTTTTTT.

V is TRBV6-5 and J is TRBJ2-7; maybe TRBD2 (6 bases). Germline V CDR1 and CDR2: MNHEY, SVGAGI. The CDR3 covers 13 residues. V was trimmed by 5 bases and J by 2 bases, leaving 10 bases between them. CDR3 amino acids: CASSHGEAYEQYF. The DNA for the CDR3 is TGTGCCAGCAGTCACGGGGAGGCCTACGAGCAGTACTTC.

The CDR3 protein is CASSLVGGREETQYF. The CDR3 DNA reads TGTGCCAGCAGCTTGGTTGGGGGGCGGGAAGAGACCCAGTACTTC. The chain links TRBV5-4 to TRBJ2-5; D might be TRBD1 or TRBD2, each matching 6 bases. The CDR3 runs 15 residues. The V and J ends lost 0 bases and 3 bases respectively, with 12 bases between them. The germline CDR1 and CDR2 sequences are SGHNT and YYREEE (reference sequence). Full variable domain (rest looked up from reference TRBV5-4 and TRBJ2-5): ETGVTQSPTHLIKTRGQQVTLRCSSQSGHNTVSWYQQALGQGPQFIFQYYREEENGRGNFPPRFSGLQFPNYSSELNVNALELDDSALYLCASSLVGGREETQYFGPGTRLLVL.

This clone appeared once. The chain recombines TRBV25-1 with TRBJ2-5, with D tentatively TRBD1 or TRBD2 (5 bases each). The assigned J gene may be wrong: the sequence end matches TRBJ2-7 better. The CDR3 totals 14 residues. The germline V gene has CDR1 MGHDK and CDR2 SYGVNS. The CDR3 spells CASSAEGPTYEQYF. CDR3 nucleotides: TGTGCCAGCAGTGCTGAGGGACCAACCTACGAGCAGTACTTC.

This chain links TRBV28 with TRBJ2-1; 7 nucleotides match TRBD2. Losses at the gene ends were 5 bases for V and 3 bases for J; bases not matched to a gene: 7. The germline V gene has CDR1 MDHEN and CDR2 SYDVKM. The CDR3 runs 15 residues. The CDR3 DNA sequence: TGTGCCAGCAGTCCCGGGGACTATCGCTACAATGAGCAGTTCTTC. Residues: CASSPGDYRYNEQFF.

The CDR3, as DNA: TGCGCCAGCAGCCCGCTTGGGGAGCTGTTTTTT. Its translation: CASSPLGELFF. This chain joins TRBV10-1 and TRBJ2-2; D not resolved. V lost 6 bases and J 8 bases, leaving 7 bases between the germline ends. CDR3 length: 11 residues. Germline loops: CDR1 WNHNN, CDR2 SYGVQD (reference sequence).

The chain links TRBV2 to TRBJ2-7; D possibly corresponds to TRBD2 (5 bases). This CDR3 contains 15 residues. Between the trimmed V and J ends, which lost 6 bases and 0 bases, there was a span of 15 bases. CDR1 is SNHLY, CDR2 FYNNEI, per germline. The CDR3 DNA sequence: TGTGCCAGCAGCGCTACGGGATGGAGCTCCTACGAGCAGTACTTC. This sequence encodes CASSATGWSSYEQYF.

As for this clone: The sample holds other DNA sequences that translate to the same CDR3. This chain links TRBV7-9 with TRBJ1-1; 7 bases match TRBD1. This CDR3 contains 15 residues. Germline loops: CDR1 SEHNR, CDR2 FQNEAQ (reference sequence). J gave up 0 bases and V 1 base, and 2 bases lay outside the gene matches. CDR3 in amino acids: CASSLGTGVNTEAFF. The CDR3 DNA sequence: TGTGCCAGCAGCTTAGGGACAGGAGTGAACACTGAAGCTTTCTTT.